This entry concerns a single T cell receptor beta chain. RNA amounts of about 0.5 to 1 ug underwent reverse transcription with random hexamers. TCRdb analysed the immunoSEQ multiplex PCR reads with MiXCR anew, one entry per CDR3 protein. This sample has about 290,000 distinct CDR3 sequences; about 88% occur once, and the top ten carry roughly 0.2%. The length of the CDR3 is 17 residues. CDR1 and CDR2 (germline): LGHNA, YSLEER. With 0 bases removed from V and 3 bases from J, the gap between germline ends came to 14 bases. TEMRA cells were FACS-enriched, and CD8+ and CD4+ T cells were isolated negatively. This entry is derived from a study of CD8 T cells in Susac syndrome.

The sequenced sample consisted of CD8+ T cells from PBMCs. The chain couples TRBV4-3 to TRBJ2-2; D ambiguous. The receptor was isolated from a human donor with multiple sclerosis. This CDR3 is CASSQEGSPWYTGELFF. The CDR3 region has the DNA TGCGCCAGCAGCCAAGAAGGAAGCCCTTGGTACACCGGGGAGCTGTTTTTT.